A selection of T cell receptor beta chains follows, all from one sample in a study of blood T cell repertoires in COVID-19. Measured with immunoSEQ multiplex PCR; TCRdb has only the in-frame clones, and not every one. Here the sample spans nearly 110,000 clones, 75% to 95% being singletons. Source material: peripheral blood. These receptors came from a woman between 25 and 40 years old with acute or convalescent COVID-19. The CDR3 runs from the conserved cysteine through the conserved F or W. Fields, in order: V gene, clone size, D gene, J gene, CDR3 protein, CDR3 DNA. The D gene is left open where the match is weak. Only part of the rows carry a size: once, few, many, or a class if the clone is expanded.

V gene: TRBV7-2
clone size: NA
D gene: NA
J gene: TRBJ1-4
CDR3 protein: CASSLGWGGGESKLFF
CDR3 DNA: TGTGCCAGCAGCTTAGGGTGGGGTGGGGGCGAATCCAAACTGTTTTTT

V gene: TRBV5-5
clone size: NA
D gene: NA
J gene: TRBJ1-3
CDR3 protein: CASSFRGISGNTIYF
CDR3 DNA: TGTGCCAGCAGCTTCAGGGGTATTTCTGGAAACACCATATATTTT

V gene: TRBV30
clone size: NA
D gene: TRBD1
J gene: TRBJ1-6
CDR3 protein: CAWSGQGNSPLHF
CDR3 DNA: TGTGCCTGGAGTGGACAGGGGAATTCACCCCTCCACTTT

V gene: TRBV29-1
clone size: few
D gene: TRBD1
J gene: TRBJ2-1
CDR3 protein: CSVDQSATGGKNEQFF
CDR3 DNA: TGCAGCGTTGACCAATCCGCGACAGGGGGTAAAAATGAGCAGTTCTTC

V gene: TRBV9
clone size: NA
D gene: NA
J gene: TRBJ1-2
CDR3 protein: CASSLGGRQVFYGYTF
CDR3 DNA: TGTGCCAGCAGCTTAGGAGGTCGACAGGTTTTCTATGGCTACACCTTC

V gene: TRBV19
clone size: NA
D gene: TRBD1
J gene: TRBJ1-5
CDR3 protein: CASSIKGAYNQPQHF
CDR3 DNA: TGTGCCAGTAGTATAAAGGGGGCCTACAATCAGCCCCAGCATTTT

V gene: TRBV7-8
clone size: NA
D gene: NA
J gene: TRBJ1-2
CDR3 protein: CASSLAVTGVNYGYTF
CDR3 DNA: TGTGCCAGCAGCTTAGCGGTGACAGGAGTGAACTATGGCTACACCTTC

V gene: TRBV5-6
clone size: NA
D gene: NA
J gene: TRBJ1-2
CDR3 protein: CASSERQHNYGYTF
CDR3 DNA: TGTGCCAGCAGCGAGCGACAGCACAACTATGGCTACACCTTC

V gene: TRBV5-1
clone size: NA
D gene: NA
J gene: TRBJ2-1
CDR3 protein: CASATGYEQFF
CDR3 DNA: TGCGCCAGCGCAACAGGGTATGAGCAGTTCTTC

V gene: TRBV2
clone size: NA
D gene: TRBD2
J gene: TRBJ2-3
CDR3 protein: CASKPLAGGRRDTQYF
CDR3 DNA: TGTGCCAGCAAACCACTAGCGGGGGGCCGGAGGGATACGCAGTATTTT

V gene: TRBV2
clone size: NA
D gene: NA
J gene: TRBJ1-5
CDR3 protein: CASSVLRGNQPQHF
CDR3 DNA: TGTGCCAGCAGTGTATTGAGGGGGAATCAGCCCCAGCATTTT

V gene: TRBV4-2
clone size: once
D gene: NA
J gene: TRBJ1-5
CDR3 protein: CASSQDTKGGQPQHF
CDR3 DNA: TGTGCCAGCAGCCAAGATACGAAGGGGGGGCAGCCCCAGCATTTT

V gene: TRBV30
clone size: once
D gene: NA
J gene: TRBJ2-1
CDR3 protein: CAWSKRVEQFF
CDR3 DNA: TGTGCCTGGTCCAAGCGGGTAGAGCAGTTCTTC

V gene: TRBV20-1
clone size: NA
D gene: TRBD1
J gene: TRBJ1-3
CDR3 protein: CSASQGANGNTIYF
CDR3 DNA: TGCAGTGCTAGTCAGGGGGCCAATGGAAACACCATATATTTT

V gene: TRBV19
clone size: NA
D gene: NA
J gene: TRBJ1-1
CDR3 protein: CASSWGENTEAFF
CDR3 DNA: TGTGCCAGTAGTTGGGGGGAGAACACTGAAGCTTTCTTT

V gene: TRBV7-6
clone size: NA
D gene: NA
J gene: TRBJ1-4
CDR3 protein: CASSLGTGTNEKLFF
CDR3 DNA: TGTGCCAGCAGCTTAGGGACGGGGACAAATGAAAAACTGTTTTTT

V gene: TRBV19
clone size: NA
D gene: TRBD1
J gene: TRBJ1-5
CDR3 protein: CASSLTGQVGNQPQHF
CDR3 DNA: TGTGCCAGTAGTCTCACGGGACAGGTTGGCAATCAGCCCCAGCATTTT

V gene: TRBV2
clone size: NA
D gene: TRBD1
J gene: TRBJ1-5
CDR3 protein: CASSLQTGGNQPQHF
CDR3 DNA: TGTGCCAGCAGTCTGCAGACAGGGGGCAATCAGCCCCAGCATTTT

V gene: TRBV11-2
clone size: NA
D gene: TRBD2
J gene: TRBJ2-3
CDR3 protein: CASSLRVASGRMTDTQYF
CDR3 DNA: TGTGCCAGCAGCTTAAGGGTAGCTAGCGGGAGAATGACAGATACGCAGTATTTT

V gene: TRBV15
clone size: once
D gene: NA
J gene: TRBJ2-7
CDR3 protein: CATNGGRGYEQYF
CDR3 DNA: TGTGCCACTAACGGAGGGAGAGGCTACGAGCAGTACTTC

V gene: TRBV10-3
clone size: NA
D gene: TRBD1
J gene: TRBJ1-2
CDR3 protein: CAISGGTGSNYGYTF
CDR3 DNA: TGTGCCATCAGTGGGGGGACAGGTTCTAACTATGGCTACACCTTC

V gene: TRBV3-1/TRBV3-2
clone size: NA
D gene: TRBD2
J gene: TRBJ2-3
CDR3 protein: CASTRTSGSHVADTQYF
CDR3 DNA: TGTGCCAGCACCCGGACTAGCGGGAGTCATGTGGCAGATACGCAGTATTTT

V gene: TRBV5-4
clone size: NA
D gene: TRBD1
J gene: TRBJ1-1
CDR3 protein: CASSRDRGHTEAFF
CDR3 DNA: TGTGCCAGCAGCCGGGACAGGGGGCACACTGAAGCTTTCTTT

V gene: TRBV10-1
clone size: once
D gene: TRBD2
J gene: TRBJ2-7
CDR3 protein: CASSESRPSGRSNEQYF
CDR3 DNA: TGCGCCAGCAGTGAGTCCAGGCCTAGCGGGAGGTCCAACGAGCAGTACTTC

V gene: TRBV6-6
clone size: NA
D gene: NA
J gene: TRBJ1-2
CDR3 protein: CASSKTGGGYTF
CDR3 DNA: TGTGCCAGCAGTAAAACGGGGGGTGGCTACACCTTC

V gene: TRBV7-9
clone size: NA
D gene: TRBD2
J gene: TRBJ2-7
CDR3 protein: CASSRTRYHSYEQYF
CDR3 DNA: TGTGCCAGCAGCAGGACTAGATATCACTCCTACGAGCAGTACTTC

V gene: TRBV27
clone size: NA
D gene: TRBD1
J gene: TRBJ1-2
CDR3 protein: CASSGQGFGYTF
CDR3 DNA: TGTGCCAGCAGCGGACAGGGTTTTGGCTACACCTTC

V gene: TRBV27
clone size: once
D gene: NA
J gene: TRBJ1-1
CDR3 protein: CASSLFGGRVGPEAFF
CDR3 DNA: TGTGCCAGCAGTTTATTCGGGGGGCGCGTAGGACCTGAAGCTTTCTTT

V gene: TRBV10-1
clone size: NA
D gene: TRBD2
J gene: TRBJ2-1
CDR3 protein: CASSERGGYNEQFF
CDR3 DNA: TGCGCCAGCAGTGAACGGGGGGGATACAATGAGCAGTTCTTC

V gene: TRBV3-1/TRBV3-2
clone size: NA
D gene: NA
J gene: TRBJ2-1
CDR3 protein: CASSTYPYNEQFF
CDR3 DNA: TGTGCCAGCAGCACTTACCCCTACAATGAGCAGTTCTTC

V gene: TRBV9
clone size: once
D gene: NA
J gene: TRBJ1-5
CDR3 protein: CASSVSGEAWQPQHF
CDR3 DNA: TGTGCCAGCAGCGTATCCGGGGAGGCTTGGCAGCCCCAGCATTTT

V gene: TRBV15
clone size: NA
D gene: TRBD1
J gene: TRBJ1-2
CDR3 protein: CATSTMDRVQDYGYTF
CDR3 DNA: TGTGCCACCAGCACAATGGACAGGGTACAGGACTATGGCTACACCTTC

V gene: TRBV6-1
clone size: NA
D gene: NA
J gene: TRBJ1-6
CDR3 protein: CASSEARTENSPLHF
CDR3 DNA: TGTGCCAGCAGTGAAGCCCGGACAGAAAATTCACCCCTCCACTTT

V gene: TRBV29-1
clone size: NA
D gene: TRBD1
J gene: TRBJ2-1
CDR3 protein: CSVEDRGTNDEQFF
CDR3 DNA: TGCAGCGTTGAGGACAGGGGGACGAACGATGAGCAGTTCTTC

V gene: TRBV7-9
clone size: NA
D gene: TRBD1
J gene: TRBJ1-1
CDR3 protein: CASSLTTGVGTEAFF
CDR3 DNA: TGTGCCAGCAGCTTAACCACAGGGGTGGGAACTGAAGCTTTCTTT

V gene: TRBV5-6
clone size: NA
D gene: NA
J gene: TRBJ1-4
CDR3 protein: CASSLVRYPNEKLFF
CDR3 DNA: TGTGCCAGCAGCTTAGTGCGCTATCCTAATGAAAAACTGTTTTTT

V gene: TRBV11-3
clone size: few
D gene: NA
J gene: TRBJ2-1
CDR3 protein: CASRTQGSYNEQFF
CDR3 DNA: TGTGCCAGCAGAACTCAGGGGTCCTACAATGAGCAGTTCTTC

V gene: TRBV28
clone size: NA
D gene: TRBD1
J gene: TRBJ2-7
CDR3 protein: CASSPGQPGRNLNEQYF
CDR3 DNA: TGTGCCAGCAGCCCGGGACAGCCCGGAAGAAATCTAAACGAGCAGTACTTC

V gene: TRBV19
clone size: NA
D gene: TRBD2
J gene: TRBJ2-3
CDR3 protein: CASSTGGGTDTQYF
CDR3 DNA: TGTGCCAGTTCGACGGGAGGGGGCACAGATACGCAGTATTTT

V gene: TRBV28
clone size: NA
D gene: NA
J gene: TRBJ1-2
CDR3 protein: CASSRDPKRGRYNYGYTF
CDR3 DNA: TGTGCCAGCAGTCGAGATCCGAAAAGGGGTCGATATAACTATGGCTACACCTTC

V gene: TRBV25-1
clone size: NA
D gene: TRBD1
J gene: TRBJ1-5
CDR3 protein: CASSPTGTGYQPQHF
CDR3 DNA: TGTGCCAGCAGTCCAACCGGGACAGGGTACCAGCCCCAGCATTTT